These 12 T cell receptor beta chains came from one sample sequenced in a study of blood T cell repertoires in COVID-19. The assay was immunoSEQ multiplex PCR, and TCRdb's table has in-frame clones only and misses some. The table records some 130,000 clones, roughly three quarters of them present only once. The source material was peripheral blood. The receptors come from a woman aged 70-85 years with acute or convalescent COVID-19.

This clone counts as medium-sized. The CDR3 protein is CASSLSGQGVDSPLHF. CDR3 DNA: TGTGCCAGCAGTTTGTCTGGACAGGGTGTCGATTCACCCCTCCACTTT. This chain links TRBV27 with TRBJ1-6; 8 positions agree with TRBD1. Trimming cost V 3 bases and J 8 bases; bases outside gene matches: 9. Germline loops: CDR1 MNHEY, CDR2 SMNVEV (reference sequence). This CDR3 is 16 amino acids long.

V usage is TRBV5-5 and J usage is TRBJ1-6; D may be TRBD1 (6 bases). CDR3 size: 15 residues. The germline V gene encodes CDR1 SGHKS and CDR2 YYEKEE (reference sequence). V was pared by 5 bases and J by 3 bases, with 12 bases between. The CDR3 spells CASSRTDNYNSPLHF. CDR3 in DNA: TGTGCCAGCAGTCGGACAGATAACTATAATTCACCCCTCCACTTT. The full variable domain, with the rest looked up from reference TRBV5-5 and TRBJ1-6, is DAGVTQSPTHLIKTRGQQVTLRCSPISGHKSVSWYQQVLGQGPQFIFQYYEKEERGRGNFPDRFSARQFPNYSSELNVNALLLGDSALYLCASSRTDNYNSPLHFGNGTRLTVT.

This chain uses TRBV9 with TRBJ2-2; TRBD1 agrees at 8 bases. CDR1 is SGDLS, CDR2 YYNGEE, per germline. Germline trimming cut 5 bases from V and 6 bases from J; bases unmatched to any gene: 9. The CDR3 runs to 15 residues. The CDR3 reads CASSARETGAGELFF. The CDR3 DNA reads TGTGCCAGCAGTGCACGGGAGACAGGGGCCGGGGAGCTGTTTTTT.

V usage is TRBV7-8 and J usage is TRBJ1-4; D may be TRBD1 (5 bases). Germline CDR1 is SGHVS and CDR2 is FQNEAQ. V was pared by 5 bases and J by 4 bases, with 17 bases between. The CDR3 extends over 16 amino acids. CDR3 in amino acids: CASSHPRRGGNEKLFF. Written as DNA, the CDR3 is TGTGCCAGCAGCCACCCTCGGAGGGGTGGTAATGAAAAACTGTTTTTT.

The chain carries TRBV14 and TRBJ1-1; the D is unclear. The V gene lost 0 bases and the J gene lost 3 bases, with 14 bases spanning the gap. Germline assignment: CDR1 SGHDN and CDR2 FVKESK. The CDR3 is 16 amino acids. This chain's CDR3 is CASSQDRPPADTEAFF. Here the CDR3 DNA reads TGTGCCAGCAGCCAAGATCGGCCCCCAGCGGACACTGAAGCTTTCTTT.

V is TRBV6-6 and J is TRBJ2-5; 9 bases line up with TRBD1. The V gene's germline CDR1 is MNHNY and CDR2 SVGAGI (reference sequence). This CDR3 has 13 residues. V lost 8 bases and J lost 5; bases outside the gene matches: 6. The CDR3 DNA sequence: TGTGCCAGCGGAAACAGGGGGCGGGAGACCCAGTACTTC. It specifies CASGNRGRETQYF.

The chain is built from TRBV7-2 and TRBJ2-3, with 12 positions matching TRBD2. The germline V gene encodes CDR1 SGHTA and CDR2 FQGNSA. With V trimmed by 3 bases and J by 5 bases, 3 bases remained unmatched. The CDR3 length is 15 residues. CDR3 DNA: TGTGCCAGCAGCTTCACTAGCGGGGGGAAAGATACGCAGTATTTT. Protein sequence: CASSFTSGGKDTQYF.

The CDR3: CASSLSMTGYTQYF. In nucleotides, the CDR3 is TGTGCCAGCAGTTTATCGATGACAGGATATACGCAGTATTTT. V gene TRBV27 combines with J gene TRBJ2-3, with a possible D match to TRBD1 (6 bases). Germline lookup yields CDR1 MNHEY and CDR2 SMNVEV (reference sequence). This CDR3 comprises 14 residues. Trimming removed 0 bases at V and 7 bases at J, with 11 bases between.

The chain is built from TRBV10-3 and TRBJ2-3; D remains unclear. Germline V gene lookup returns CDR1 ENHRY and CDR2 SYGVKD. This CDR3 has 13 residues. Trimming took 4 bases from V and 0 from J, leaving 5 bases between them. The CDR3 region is CAISALSTDTQYF. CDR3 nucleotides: TGTGCCATCAGTGCCCTAAGCACAGATACGCAGTATTTT.

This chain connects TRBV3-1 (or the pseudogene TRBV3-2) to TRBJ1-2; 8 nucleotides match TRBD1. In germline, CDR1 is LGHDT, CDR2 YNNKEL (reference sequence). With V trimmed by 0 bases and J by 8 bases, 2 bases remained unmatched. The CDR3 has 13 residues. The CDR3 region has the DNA TGTGCCAGCAGCCAAGACGGGACAGGCGGCTACACCTTC. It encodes CASSQDGTGGYTF.

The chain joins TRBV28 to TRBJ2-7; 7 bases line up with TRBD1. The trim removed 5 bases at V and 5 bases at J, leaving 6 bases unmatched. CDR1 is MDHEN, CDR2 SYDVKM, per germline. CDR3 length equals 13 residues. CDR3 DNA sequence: TGTGCCAGCAGTCCACAGGGGAAGGACGAGCAGTACTTC. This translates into CASSPQGKDEQYF.

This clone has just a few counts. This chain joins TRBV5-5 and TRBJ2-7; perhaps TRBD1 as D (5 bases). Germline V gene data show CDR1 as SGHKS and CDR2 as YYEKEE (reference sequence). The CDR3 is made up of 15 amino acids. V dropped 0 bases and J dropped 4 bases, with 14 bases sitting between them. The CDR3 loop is CASSLDGALGYEQYF. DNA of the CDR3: TGTGCCAGCAGCTTGGATGGGGCTTTGGGGTACGAGCAGTACTTC.